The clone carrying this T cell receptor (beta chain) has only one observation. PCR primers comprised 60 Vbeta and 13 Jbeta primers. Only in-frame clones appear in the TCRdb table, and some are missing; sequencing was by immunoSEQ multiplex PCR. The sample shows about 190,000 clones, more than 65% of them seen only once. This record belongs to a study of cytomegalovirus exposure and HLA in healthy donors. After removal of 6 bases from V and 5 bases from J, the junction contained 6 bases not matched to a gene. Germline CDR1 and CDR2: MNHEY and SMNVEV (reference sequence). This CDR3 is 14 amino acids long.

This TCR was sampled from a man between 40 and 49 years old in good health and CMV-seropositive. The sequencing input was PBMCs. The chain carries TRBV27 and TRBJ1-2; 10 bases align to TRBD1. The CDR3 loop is CASSRGQGEYGYTF. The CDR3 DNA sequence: TGTGCCAGCAGCCGAGGACAGGGGGAGTATGGCTACACCTTC.